There are a few counts of the clone carrying this T cell receptor (beta chain). This library used about 360 ng RNA and molecular barcoded adaptors spanning alpha/delta and beta/gamma chains. TCRdb processed the reads anew with MiXCR; each CDR3 protein has one entry. The table lists around 2,500 distinct CDR3 sequences, over 60% of them singletons, with about 29% in the top ten. The sample comes from a study of read filtering for tumor transcriptome and immune sequencing. The CDR3 extends over 12 amino acids. V lost 3 bases and J lost 7, with 10 bases in between. Germline CDR1 reads SQVTM; CDR2 reads ANQGSEA.

The chain links TRBV29-1 to TRBJ2-1; no clear D gene. The origin of this receptor is a donor at least 40 years old with multiple myeloma. This table probably holds off-target reads from a library built for another chain. Sequencing used a population of CD138-negative cells sorted from bone marrow. CDR3 sequence: CSVEFRSNEQFF. The CDR3 bases are TGCAGCGTTGAGTTTAGGTCGAATGAGCAGTTCTTC.